This T cell receptor beta chain is drawn from a study of T cell responses to AZD1222 COVID-19 vaccine. Sequenced by immunoSEQ multiplex PCR; TCRdb stores in-frame clones only, minus some. Here the sample spans 110,000 to 150,000 clones, approximately 93% being singletons. Study-wide points: Only 5 or 6 individuals given AZD1222 were seropositive at baseline. In a largely white British group with more females than males, clonal diversity was possibly underestimated. Across the whole spike, CD4 TCRs peaked at regions 160-218 and 743-854.

Concerning this clone itself: The antigen remains undetermined.

Trimming shortened V by 7 bases and J by 8 bases, and 20 bases separated the two germline ends. Germline CDR1 is SNHLY and CDR2 is FYNNEI. The CDR3 runs 15 residues. This sequence joins TRBV2 and TRBJ1-4, with D possibly being TRBD1 (6 bases). The sequencing here drew on peripheral blood, taken on day 0 of MenACWY control vaccination. This TCR was recovered from an adult in good health. CDR3 protein: CASTEKGGVNEKLFF. As DNA, the CDR3 is TGTGCCAGCACCGAGAAAGGGGGTGTCAACGAAAAACTGTTTTTT.